Listed below are T cell receptor beta chains from one sample, sequenced in a study of blood T cell repertoires in COVID-19. The method was immunoSEQ multiplex PCR; TCRdb's version includes in-frame clones alone and lacks a portion of them. The sample has roughly 200,000 clones, more than 75% seen once. The specimen sequenced was PBMCs or T cells enriched from blood (not recorded which). These receptor sequences come from a woman aged 30 to 39 who had recovered from COVID-19. Each CDR3 is given with its conserved first and last residue. The D gene is left open where the match is weak. Clone sizes are given selectively: once, few, many, or a class where the clone is expanded.

abundance,j_gene,d_gene,v_gene,CDR3aa,CDR3nt
once,TRBJ1-5,-,TRBV5-8,CASTGDHGHSNQPQHF,TGTGCCAGCACGGGGGATCACGGCCATAGCAATCAGCCCCAGCATTTT
-,TRBJ2-3,TRBD1,TRBV4-2,CASSQATGTGGTDTQYF,TGTGCCAGCAGCCAGGCTACCGGGACAGGGGGCACAGATACGCAGTATTTT
-,TRBJ2-3,TRBD2,TRBV30,CALGLAGGSDTQYF,TGTGCCTTGGGACTAGCGGGAGGGTCAGATACGCAGTATTTT
-,TRBJ2-3,TRBD1,TRBV28,CASRGTGGWTDTQYF,TGTGCCAGTCGCGGGACAGGGGGCTGGACAGATACGCAGTATTTT
-,TRBJ2-2,-,TRBV5-8,CASTPEGRFAGELFF,TGTGCCAGCACCCCCGAGGGCCGATTCGCCGGGGAGCTGTTTTTT
-,TRBJ2-1,-,TRBV7-9,CASSPRGGLSYNEQFF,TGTGCCAGCAGCCCTCGCGGGGGCCTCTCCTACAATGAGCAGTTCTTC
few,TRBJ2-7,-,TRBV10-3,CAISVRHTYEQYF,TGTGCCATCAGTGTACGACACACCTACGAGCAGTACTTC
-,TRBJ2-4,TRBD2,TRBV19,CASKGLAGGPGAKNIQYF,TGTGCCAGTAAGGGACTAGCGGGAGGGCCCGGGGCCAAAAACATTCAGTACTTC
-,TRBJ2-7,TRBD1,TRBV6-5,CASSQSGQGMDEQYF,TGTGCCAGCAGCCAAAGCGGACAGGGTATGGACGAGCAGTACTTC
once,TRBJ2-5,-,TRBV24-1,CATSDWEGGETQYF,TGTGCCACCAGTGACTGGGAGGGGGGGGAGACCCAGTACTTC
-,TRBJ1-2,-,TRBV7-3,CASSFYLDTSSGYTF,TGTGCCAGCAGTTTCTACCTGGACACCTCTAGTGGCTACACCTTC
-,TRBJ2-7,-,TRBV29-1,CSVLETYEQYF,TGCAGCGTTCTTGAGACCTACGAGCAGTACTTC
-,TRBJ2-7,TRBD1,TRBV5-1,CASSLDRGRYEQYF,TGCGCCAGCAGCTTGGACAGGGGCCGCTACGAGCAGTACTTC
once,TRBJ2-7,TRBD2,TRBV6-8,CASSSPLTSASSYEQYF,TGTGCCAGCAGTTCCCCATTGACTAGCGCGAGCTCCTACGAGCAGTACTTC
few,TRBJ2-2,TRBD2,TRBV30,CAFLAGVPNTGELFF,TGTGCCTTCTTAGCGGGAGTCCCGAACACCGGGGAGCTGTTTTTT
-,TRBJ2-1,-,TRBV5-1,CASSLTAYNEQFF,TGCGCCAGCAGCCTGACAGCGTACAATGAGCAGTTCTTC
-,TRBJ1-6,-,TRBV12-3/TRBV12-4,CASTFPGSPLHF,TGTGCCAGCACCTTCCCGGGATCACCCCTCCACTTT
-,TRBJ2-6,-,TRBV7-9,CASSFYRPGANVLTF,TGTGCCAGCAGCTTTTACAGGCCTGGGGCCAACGTCCTGACTTTC
-,TRBJ2-1,TRBD2,TRBV24-1,CATSGLAGDYNEQFF,TGTGCCACCAGTGGGCTAGCGGGGGATTACAATGAGCAGTTCTTC
-,TRBJ1-1,-,TRBV19,CASSILSRGNTEAFF,TGTGCCAGTAGTATCCTTAGCAGGGGGAACACTGAAGCTTTCTTT
few,TRBJ1-1,TRBD1,TRBV18,CASSPRQGLTEAFF,TGTGCCAGCTCACCAAGACAGGGTTTAACTGAAGCTTTCTTT
-,TRBJ2-3,-,TRBV7-6,CASSPSQGGFTDTQYF,TGTGCCAGCAGTCCTTCACAGGGGGGGTTCACAGATACGCAGTATTTT
once,TRBJ2-3,TRBD2,TRBV29-1,CSVVVASGGTDTQYF,TGCAGCGTTGTCGTGGCTAGCGGTGGCACAGATACGCAGTATTTT
few,TRBJ1-4,-,TRBV6-1,CASSEARSTNEKLFF,TGTGCCAGCAGTGAAGCACGGTCAACTAATGAAAAACTGTTTTTT
-,TRBJ2-1,-,TRBV5-6,CASSLSANEQFF,TGTGCCAGCAGCTTGTCAGCGAATGAGCAGTTCTTC
-,TRBJ2-1,-,TRBV3-1/TRBV3-2,CASSQDVGPLNNEQFF,TGTGCCAGCAGCCAAGACGTGGGGCCCCTTAACAATGAGCAGTTCTTC
-,TRBJ2-7,-,TRBV15,CATSNEAGEQYF,TGTGCCACCAGCAACGAGGCAGGGGAGCAGTACTTC
-,TRBJ2-1,-,TRBV9,CASSGLNEQFF,TGTGCCAGCAGCGGACTCAATGAGCAGTTCTTC
-,TRBJ2-7,TRBD1,TRBV18,CASSGYPGQRPTYEQYF,TGTGCCAGCTCAGGATATCCGGGACAGAGACCAACCTACGAGCAGTACTTC
-,TRBJ1-2,TRBD1,TRBV3-1/TRBV3-2,CASSTTRTGSLMGYTF,TGTGCCAGCAGTACTACCCGGACAGGGAGTCTTATGGGCTACACCTTC
-,TRBJ1-2,-,TRBV5-1,CASSPGGNYGYTF,TGCGCCAGCAGCCCGGGGGGGAACTATGGCTACACCTTC
-,TRBJ1-3,-,TRBV2,CASSDTGSGNTIYF,TGTGCCAGCAGTGACACCGGCTCTGGAAACACCATATATTTT
-,TRBJ2-7,-,TRBV2,CASRTPGGEQYF,TGTGCCAGCAGAACCCCCGGCGGGGAGCAGTACTTC
-,TRBJ1-2,-,TRBV21-1,CASTNDREGRNYGYTF,TGTGCCAGCACCAACGATAGGGAGGGGAGAAACTATGGCTACACCTTC
-,TRBJ2-7,TRBD2,TRBV6-5,CASSYSRLAGDEQYF,TGTGCCAGCAGTTACTCCAGGCTAGCGGGAGACGAGCAGTACTTC
-,TRBJ1-2,TRBD1,TRBV18,CASSPTQGERDYTF,TGTGCCAGCTCACCAACCCAGGGGGAACGCGACTACACCTTC
-,TRBJ2-5,-,TRBV3-1/TRBV3-2,CASSQNPQGQTQYF,TGTGCCAGCAGCCAAAACCCACAGGGTCAGACCCAGTACTTC
-,TRBJ1-1,-,TRBV6-5,CASTRSYTEAFF,TGTGCCAGCACTCGGTCATACACTGAAGCTTTCTTT
-,TRBJ1-2,TRBD1,TRBV6-2/TRBV6-3,CASSYSQGALGYTF,TGTGCCAGCAGTTACTCACAGGGGGCTTTGGGCTACACCTTC
-,TRBJ2-3,TRBD2,TRBV19,CASSRLADTDTQYF,TGTGCCAGTAGCAGACTAGCGGATACAGATACGCAGTATTTT
-,TRBJ1-5,TRBD1,TRBV6-5,CASSAGTDLNQPQHF,TGTGCCAGCAGCGCCGGGACAGACCTTAATCAGCCCCAGCATTTT
-,TRBJ1-6,TRBD1,TRBV5-1,CASSLGRQGASSYNSPLHF,TGCGCCAGCAGCTTGGGACGACAGGGAGCCAGCTCCTATAATTCACCCCTCCACTTT
-,TRBJ2-7,-,TRBV5-6,CASSGLYEQYF,TGTGCCAGCAGCGGCCTCTACGAGCAGTACTTC
few,TRBJ1-5,TRBD1,TRBV4-1,CASSERTGDSNQPQHF,TGCGCCAGCAGCGAGAGGACAGGGGATAGCAATCAGCCCCAGCATTTT
-,TRBJ2-7,-,TRBV18,CASRGLLSYEQYF,TGTGCCAGCAGGGGACTTCTCTCCTACGAGCAGTACTTC
-,TRBJ1-1,-,TRBV10-2,CASSDRNTEAFF,TGCGCCAGCAGTGACAGGAACACTGAAGCTTTCTTT
-,TRBJ1-4,-,TRBV7-9,CASSLDGAGFGANEKLFF,TGTGCCAGCAGCTTAGATGGGGCAGGGTTTGGGGCTAATGAAAAACTGTTTTTT